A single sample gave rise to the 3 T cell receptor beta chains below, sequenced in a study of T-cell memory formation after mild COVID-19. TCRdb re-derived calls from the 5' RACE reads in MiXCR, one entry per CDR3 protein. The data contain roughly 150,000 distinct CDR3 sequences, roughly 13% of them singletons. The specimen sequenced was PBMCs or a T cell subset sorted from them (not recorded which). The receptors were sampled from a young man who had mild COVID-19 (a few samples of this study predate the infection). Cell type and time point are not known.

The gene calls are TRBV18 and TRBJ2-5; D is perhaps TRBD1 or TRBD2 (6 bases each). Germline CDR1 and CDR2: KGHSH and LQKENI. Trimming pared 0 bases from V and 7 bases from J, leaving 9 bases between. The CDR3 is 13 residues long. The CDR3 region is CASSPPGGTTQYF. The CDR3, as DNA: TGTGCCAGCTCACCACCAGGGGGGACGACCCAGTACTTC.

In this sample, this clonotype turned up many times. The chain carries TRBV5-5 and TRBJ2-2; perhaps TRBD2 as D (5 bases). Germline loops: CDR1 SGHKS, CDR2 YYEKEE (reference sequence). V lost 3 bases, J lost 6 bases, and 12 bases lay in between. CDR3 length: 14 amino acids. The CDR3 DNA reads TGTGCCAGCAGCTCGGGTCGGGGTTCCGGGGAGCTGTTTTTT. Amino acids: CASSSGRGSGELFF.

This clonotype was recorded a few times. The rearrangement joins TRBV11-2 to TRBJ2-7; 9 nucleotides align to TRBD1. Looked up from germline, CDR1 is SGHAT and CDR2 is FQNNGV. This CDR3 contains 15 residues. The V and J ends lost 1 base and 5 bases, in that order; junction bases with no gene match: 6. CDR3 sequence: CASSLVGQGGHEQYF. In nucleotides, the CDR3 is TGTGCCAGCAGCTTAGTGGGACAGGGAGGACACGAGCAGTACTTC. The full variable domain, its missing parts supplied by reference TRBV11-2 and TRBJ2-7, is EAGVAQSPRYKIIEKRQSVAFWCNPISGHATLYWYQQILGQGPKLLIQFQNNGVVDDSQLPKDRFSAERLKGVDSTLKIQPAKLEDSAVYLCASSLVGQGGHEQYFGPGTRLTVT.